Presented here are 25 T cell receptor beta chains from one specimen sequenced in a study of blood T cell repertoires in COVID-19. The method was immunoSEQ multiplex PCR; TCRdb's version includes in-frame clones alone and lacks a portion of them. The sample lists about 440,000 clones; roughly 91% were seen once. Sequencing was performed on PBMCs or T cells enriched from blood (not recorded which). The receptors here all came from a man between 18 and 35 years old who had recovered from COVID-19.

J is TRBJ2-1 and V is TRBV5-8; TRBD1 aligns across 10 bases. The germline gives CDR1 SGHTS, CDR2 YDEGEE. This CDR3 contains 15 residues. The V gene end was trimmed by 9 bases and the J gene end by 4 bases; junction bases not matched to a gene: 10. The DNA of the CDR3 is TGTGCCACCTTGTCAGGGACAGGGGTTTACAATGAGCAGTTCTTC. This gives the protein CATLSGTGVYNEQFF.

A word on this clone: This sample includes further DNA sequences coding for the same CDR3. The V gene is TRBV18, the J gene TRBJ1-1; D is possibly TRBD1 (5 bases). The CDR3 totals 14 residues. Per germline, CDR1 KGHSH and CDR2 LQKENI. V lost 3 bases and J 0 bases, leaving 8 bases between the germline ends. CDR3: CASSPSGMNTEAFF. The CDR3, as DNA: TGTGCCAGCTCACCCTCAGGGATGAACACTGAAGCTTTCTTT.

The chain combines TRBV12-3 or TRBV12-4 with TRBJ1-2; D unclear. Trimming cost V 1 base and J 7 bases, with 10 bases left between them. The CDR3 consists of 13 residues. CDR3 DNA sequence: TGTGCCAGCAGTTTAGTGCCAGGCTCTGGCTACACCTTC. The encoded protein is CASSLVPGSGYTF.

The chain carries TRBV30 and TRBJ1-2; tentative D call: TRBD1 (5 bases). Germline-derived CDR1 and CDR2 are GTSNPN and SVGIG (reference sequence). CDR3 size: 14 residues. Trimming left V 5 bases short and J 3 bases short, with 16 bases between. CDR3 sequence: CAWSLGHSYYGYTF. CDR3 in DNA: TGTGCCTGGTCCTTAGGACATTCGTACTATGGCTACACCTTC.

This rearrangement joins TRBV3-1 (or the pseudogene TRBV3-2) to TRBJ2-5; maybe TRBD2 (6 bases). The length of the CDR3 is 14 residues. Germline V gene data show CDR1 as LGHDT and CDR2 as YNNKEL (reference sequence). V dropped 4 bases and J dropped 2 bases, with 11 bases sitting between them. This CDR3 is CASSLRREQETQYF. CDR3 nucleotides: TGTGCCAGCAGCCTTCGGCGGGAACAAGAGACCCAGTACTTC.

DNA for the CDR3: TGTGCCAGCAGCGTGAGACCCAGTTCAGCTACGGGGGGAACCTCAAACTATGGCTACACCTTC. Protein product: CASSVRPSSATGGTSNYGYTF. The V and J genes are TRBV9 and TRBJ1-2; D is possibly TRBD1 (5 bases). V shed 2 bases and J shed 2 bases, with 31 bases lying between them. This CDR3 has 21 amino acids. Germline V gene sequence: CDR1 SGDLS, CDR2 YYNGEE.

V usage is TRBV9 and J usage is TRBJ2-7; 9 nucleotides line up with TRBD2. The CDR3 has 15 amino acids. CDR1 and CDR2 (germline): SGDLS, YYNGEE. Losses at the gene ends were 1 base for V and 0 bases for J; bases not matched to a gene: 2. The CDR3 nucleotides are TGTGCCAGCAGCGTAACTAGCGGGTTCTCCTACGAGCAGTACTTC. Its translation: CASSVTSGFSYEQYF.

The V gene is TRBV15, the J gene TRBJ1-1; D not resolved. Trimming stripped 5 bases from V and 13 bases from J, with 20 bases between. Germline V gene data show CDR1 as LNHNV and CDR2 as YYDKDF (reference sequence). This CDR3 region has 13 residues. CDR3 sequence: CATSPGRKDVVFF. The DNA for the CDR3 is TGTGCCACCAGCCCCGGCAGGAAGGATGTTGTTTTCTTT.

This sequence joins TRBV5-4 and TRBJ2-7; no clear D. The V end was cut by 4 bases, the J end by 2 bases, with 16 bases between. Germline V CDR1 and CDR2: SGHNT, YYREEE (reference sequence). CDR3 length: 15 residues. Here the CDR3 reads CASSRFVASTYEQYF. DNA for the CDR3: TGTGCCAGCAGCCGCTTTGTTGCGTCTACCTACGAGCAGTACTTC.

The rearrangement uses TRBV6-5 and TRBJ1-3, with D perhaps TRBD1 (5 bases). Germline V gene lookup returns CDR1 MNHEY and CDR2 SVGAGI. Trimming took off 6 bases at V and 0 bases at J, with 12 bases between the two ends. The CDR3 is 15 amino acids. Here the CDR3 reads CASSRGDSSGNTIYF. As DNA, the CDR3 is TGTGCCAGCAGCCGGGGGGATAGCTCTGGAAACACCATATATTTT.

The V call is TRBV6-5, the J call TRBJ1-6; TRBD1 agrees at 7 bases. The germline V gene has CDR1 MNHEY and CDR2 SVGAGI. This CDR3 has 13 residues. With V trimmed by 4 bases and J by 12 bases, 6 bases remained unmatched. The CDR3 nucleotides read TGTGCCAGCAGTTCCGGACAGGTCAGACCCCTCCACTTT. It encodes CASSSGQVRPLHF.

Here the CDR3 reads CATSDPGGGITDTQYF. CDR3 coding DNA: TGTGCCACCAGTGACCCCGGCGGGGGGATCACAGATACGCAGTATTTT. This chain links TRBV24-1 with TRBJ2-3; 8 positions agree with TRBD2. From germline, CDR1 is KGHDR and CDR2 SFDVKD. Trimming cost V 4 bases and J 2 bases; bases outside gene matches: 7. CDR3 length: 16 residues.

This chain joins TRBV4-1 and TRBJ1-6; TRBD1 might be the D (5 bases). The CDR3 covers 15 residues. Per the germline V gene, CDR1 is MGHRA and CDR2 is YSYEKL. Trimming stripped 0 bases from V and 9 bases from J, with 12 bases between. CDR3 coding DNA: TGCGCCAGCAGCCAAGATAACGGGGGATTTTCACCCCTCCACTTT. Its translation: CASSQDNGGFSPLHF.

This clone was observed once. The chain links TRBV19 to TRBJ1-1; D gene unclear. V shed 3 bases and J shed 1 base, with 15 bases lying between them. The CDR3 loop spans 16 amino acids. Looked up from germline, CDR1 is LNHDA and CDR2 is SQIVND (reference sequence). Here the CDR3 reads CASSIGWYIPNTEAFF. The CDR3 region has the DNA TGTGCCAGTAGTATCGGGTGGTACATCCCGAACACTGAAGCTTTCTTT.

J is TRBJ1-1 and V is TRBV7-9, with 12 bases lining up with TRBD1. Losses at the gene ends were 10 bases for V and 0 bases for J; bases not matched to a gene: 9. This CDR3 comprises 16 residues. Germline V gene lookup returns CDR1 SEHNR and CDR2 FQNEAQ (reference sequence). The CDR3 DNA reads as TGTGCCACCTCCCGGGACAGGGGGCTGTTGAACACTGAAGCTTTCTTT. Its translation is CATSRDRGLLNTEAFF.

The chain recombines TRBV19 with TRBJ1-2; 8 nucleotides align to TRBD1. After removal of 9 bases from V and 7 bases from J, the junction contained 10 bases not matched to a gene. The germline CDR1 and CDR2 sequences are LNHDA and SQIVND (reference sequence). The CDR3 runs to 13 residues. CDR3 sequence: CASWLRGPGGYTF. The CDR3 DNA sequence: TGTGCCAGCTGGCTCAGGGGGCCGGGTGGCTACACCTTC.

This chain joins TRBV6-1 and TRBJ1-1; possibly TRBD1 for D (5 bases). Per the germline V gene, CDR1 is MNHNS and CDR2 is SASEGT. Trimming pared 1 base from V and 5 bases from J, leaving 14 bases between. The CDR3 consists of 15 residues. The CDR3 DNA sequence: TGTGCCAGCAGTGAAGTGAAGGGGAGGAGGACTGAAGCTTTCTTT. This encodes CASSEVKGRRTEAFF.

This clone was seen a single time. This chain uses TRBV5-3 with TRBJ2-1; TRBD2 is a possible D gene (6 bases). TRBV5-3 is an open reading frame whose function is uncertain. The CDR3 totals 12 residues. The V end lost 4 bases, the J end lost 13 bases, and 15 bases lay between the germline ends. The CDR3 DNA reads as TGTGCCAGAAGCCAAACCGGGACTGCACAGTTCTTC. Residues: CARSQTGTAQFF.

The chain uses TRBV2 and TRBJ2-3; 9 nucleotides agree with TRBD2. The J segment lost 4 bases and the V segment lost 2 bases, leaving 4 bases of the junction unmatched. Germline V gives CDR1 SNHLY, CDR2 FYNNEI. The length of the CDR3 is 15 residues. Written as DNA, the CDR3 is TGTGCCAGCAGTGAATCGGGACTAGCAGCAGATACGCAGTATTTT. It translates to CASSESGLAADTQYF.

Written as DNA, the CDR3 is TGTGCCAGCAGGAAGCAGGGCCTCCACGAGCAGTACTTC. Amino acids: CASRKQGLHEQYF. The chain joins TRBV5-4 to TRBJ2-7; TRBD1 might be the D (5 bases). The germline V and J ends were trimmed by 5 bases and 5 bases, with 14 bases remaining between them. Germline V CDR1 and CDR2: SGHNT, YYREEE (reference sequence). The CDR3 contains 13 residues.

This chain links TRBV12-5 with TRBJ1-5; D perhaps matches TRBD1 (5 bases). CDR1 LGHNT and CDR2 FRNRAP come from the germline V gene. Trimming removed 0 bases from V and 0 bases from J, with 21 bases in between. This CDR3 region has 20 residues. The CDR3 sequence: CASGLVPKAGRGYSNQPQHF. CDR3 in DNA: TGTGCTAGTGGTTTGGTACCCAAGGCAGGGAGGGGATATAGCAATCAGCCCCAGCATTTT.

The table lists this clone with a count of one. This chain joins TRBV5-6 and TRBJ2-1; D perhaps matches TRBD1 (6 bases). The CDR3 runs to 13 residues. Germline V gives CDR1 SGHDT, CDR2 YYEEEE. The V end was cut by 4 bases, the J end by 5 bases, with 10 bases between. The CDR3 here is CASSLGTHNEQFF. The CDR3 bases are TGTGCCAGCAGCCTAGGGACACACAATGAGCAGTTCTTC.

This chain joins TRBV10-2 and TRBJ1-1; TRBD1 matches 7 bases. The CDR3 covers 12 residues. Trimming cost V 7 bases and J 7 bases; bases outside gene matches: 6. Germline values: CDR1 WSHSY, CDR2 SAAADI. The CDR3: CASKTPGGEAFF. In DNA, the CDR3 is TGCGCCAGCAAAACCCCAGGGGGTGAAGCTTTCTTT.

The CDR3 DNA reads TGTGCCAGCAGTTTCCCCGGGGAATCGGCAACTAATGAAAAACTGTTTTTT. Translating gives CASSFPGESATNEKLFF. J is TRBJ1-4 and V is TRBV28; no definite D call. This CDR3 region has 17 residues. Trimming cost V 3 bases and J 0 bases, with 14 bases left between them. Germline V CDR1 and CDR2: MDHEN, SYDVKM.

J is TRBJ1-1 and V is TRBV9; possibly TRBD1 for D (6 bases). Trimming took off 3 bases at V and 0 bases at J, with 9 bases between the two ends. The germline CDR1 and CDR2 sequences are SGDLS and YYNGEE. The CDR3 contains 14 residues. CDR3 protein: CASSATGLNTEAFF. CDR3 sequence (DNA): TGTGCCAGCAGCGCGACAGGTCTGAACACTGAAGCTTTCTTT.